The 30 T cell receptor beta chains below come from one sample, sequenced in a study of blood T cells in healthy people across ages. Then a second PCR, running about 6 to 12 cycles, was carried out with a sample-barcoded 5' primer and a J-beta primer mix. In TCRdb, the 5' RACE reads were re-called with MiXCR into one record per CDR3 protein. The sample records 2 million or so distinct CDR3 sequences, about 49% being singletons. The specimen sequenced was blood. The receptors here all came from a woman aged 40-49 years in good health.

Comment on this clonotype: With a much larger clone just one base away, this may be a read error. CDR3 nucleotide sequence: TGTGCCAGCAGTCCGGGAGGGTTCCAAGAGACCCAGTTCTTC. It specifies CASSPGGFQETQFF. This sequence joins TRBV28 and TRBJ2-5; 8 bases are a match to TRBD2. The J call is doubtful: the DNA matches TRBJ2-1 better. The germline gives CDR1 MDHEN, CDR2 SYDVKM. This CDR3 is 14 amino acids long.

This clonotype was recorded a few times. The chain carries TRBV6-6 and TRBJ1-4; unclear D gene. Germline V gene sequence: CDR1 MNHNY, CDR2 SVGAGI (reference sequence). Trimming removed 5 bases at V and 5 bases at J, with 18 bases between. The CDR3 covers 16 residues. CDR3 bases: TGTGCCAGCAGTCTGCTTGCCCGTAGGGAGAATGAAAAACTGTTTTTT. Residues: CASSLLARRENEKLFF.

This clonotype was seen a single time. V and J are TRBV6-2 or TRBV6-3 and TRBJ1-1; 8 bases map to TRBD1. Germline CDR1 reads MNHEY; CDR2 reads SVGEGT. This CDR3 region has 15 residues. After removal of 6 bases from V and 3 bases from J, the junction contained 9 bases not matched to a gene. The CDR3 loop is CASRTVRGRDTEAFF. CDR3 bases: TGTGCCAGCAGGACAGTCAGGGGGCGAGACACTGAAGCTTTCTTT.

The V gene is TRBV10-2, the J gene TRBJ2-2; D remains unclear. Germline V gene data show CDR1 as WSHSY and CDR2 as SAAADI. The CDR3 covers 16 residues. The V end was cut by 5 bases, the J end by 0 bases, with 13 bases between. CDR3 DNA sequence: TGCGCCAGCAGTAAGTTTGGAGCCGCGAACACCGGGGAGCTGTTTTTT. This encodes CASSKFGAANTGELFF.

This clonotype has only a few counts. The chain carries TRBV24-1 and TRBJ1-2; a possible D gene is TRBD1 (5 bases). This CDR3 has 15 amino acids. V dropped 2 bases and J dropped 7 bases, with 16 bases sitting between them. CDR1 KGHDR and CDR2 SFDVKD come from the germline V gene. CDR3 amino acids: CATSDSNGGSGGYTF. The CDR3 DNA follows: TGTGCCACCAGTGATTCCAACGGGGGGTCCGGTGGCTACACCTTC.

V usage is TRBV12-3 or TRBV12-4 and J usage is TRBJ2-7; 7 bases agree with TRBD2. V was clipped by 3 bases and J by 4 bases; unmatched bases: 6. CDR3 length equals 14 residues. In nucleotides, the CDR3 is TGTGCCAGCAGTTTGGAGGTTAGCGGGTACGAGCAGTACTTC. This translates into CASSLEVSGYEQYF.

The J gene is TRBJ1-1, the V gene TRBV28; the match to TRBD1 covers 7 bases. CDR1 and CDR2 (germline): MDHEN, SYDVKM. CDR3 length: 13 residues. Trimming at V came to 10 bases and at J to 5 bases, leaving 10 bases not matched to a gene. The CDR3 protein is CATCGQEYTEAFF. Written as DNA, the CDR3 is TGTGCCACTTGTGGACAGGAGTATACTGAAGCTTTCTTT.

In nucleotides, the CDR3 is TGCAGCGTTGAAGATCGACAGGGGGGCTCCTACGAGCAGTACTTC. Protein sequence: CSVEDRQGGSYEQYF. The chain recombines TRBV29-1 with TRBJ2-7, with 9 bases fitting TRBD1. The V segment lost 0 bases and the J segment 0 bases; nucleotides outside the gene matches: 3. The CDR3 sequence is 15 residues long. Germline CDR1 is SQVTM and CDR2 is ANQGSEA.

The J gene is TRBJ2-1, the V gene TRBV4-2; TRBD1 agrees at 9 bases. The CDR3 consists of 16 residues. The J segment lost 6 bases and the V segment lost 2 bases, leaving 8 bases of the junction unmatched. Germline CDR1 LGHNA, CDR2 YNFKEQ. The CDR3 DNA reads TGTGCCAGCAGCCAACATACCGGGACAGGGCGCAATGAGCAGTTCTTC. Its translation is CASSQHTGTGRNEQFF.

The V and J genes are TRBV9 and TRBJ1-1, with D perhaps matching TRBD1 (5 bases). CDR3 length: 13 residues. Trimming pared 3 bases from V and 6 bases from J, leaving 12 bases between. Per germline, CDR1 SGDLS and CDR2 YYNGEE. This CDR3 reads CASSGRGAAEAFF. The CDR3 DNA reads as TGTGCCAGCAGCGGGCGAGGGGCGGCTGAAGCTTTCTTT.

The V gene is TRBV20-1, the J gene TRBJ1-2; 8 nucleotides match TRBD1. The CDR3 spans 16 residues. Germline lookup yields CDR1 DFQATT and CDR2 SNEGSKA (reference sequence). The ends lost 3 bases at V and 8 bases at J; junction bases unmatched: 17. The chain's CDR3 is CSASAPVGLAGGGYTF. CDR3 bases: TGCAGTGCTAGTGCCCCGGTGGGTCTTGCAGGGGGCGGCTACACCTTC.

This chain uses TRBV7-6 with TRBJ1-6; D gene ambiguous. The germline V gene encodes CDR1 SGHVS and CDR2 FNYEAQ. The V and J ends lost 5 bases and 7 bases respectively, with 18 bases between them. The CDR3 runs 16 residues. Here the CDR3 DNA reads TGTGCCAGCAGCCCTCTTACTCGCCTTCGGAATTCACCCCTCCACTTT. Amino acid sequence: CASSPLTRLRNSPLHF.

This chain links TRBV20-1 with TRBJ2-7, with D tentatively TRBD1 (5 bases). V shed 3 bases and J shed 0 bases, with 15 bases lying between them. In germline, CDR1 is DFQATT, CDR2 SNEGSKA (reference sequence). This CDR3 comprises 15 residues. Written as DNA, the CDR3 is TGCAGTGCTAGTCTCCGGACACCCAGCTCCTACGAGCAGTACTTC. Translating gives CSASLRTPSSYEQYF.

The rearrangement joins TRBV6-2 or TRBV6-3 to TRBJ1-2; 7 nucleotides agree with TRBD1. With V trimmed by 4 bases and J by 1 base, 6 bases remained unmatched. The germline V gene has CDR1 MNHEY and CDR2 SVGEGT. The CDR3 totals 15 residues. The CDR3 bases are TGTGCCAGCAGTTGGACAGGCCTTATTAACTATGGCTACACCTTC. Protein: CASSWTGLINYGYTF.

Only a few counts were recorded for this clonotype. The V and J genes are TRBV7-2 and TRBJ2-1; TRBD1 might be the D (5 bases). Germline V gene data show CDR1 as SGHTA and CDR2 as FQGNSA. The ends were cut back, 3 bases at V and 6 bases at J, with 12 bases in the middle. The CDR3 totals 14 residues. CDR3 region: CASSFIKGRNEQFF. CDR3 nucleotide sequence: TGTGCCAGCAGCTTCATTAAGGGGCGCAATGAGCAGTTCTTC.

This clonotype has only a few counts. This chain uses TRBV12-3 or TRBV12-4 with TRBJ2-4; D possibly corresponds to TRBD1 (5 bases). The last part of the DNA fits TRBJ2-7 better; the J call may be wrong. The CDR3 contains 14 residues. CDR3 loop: CASTTLGVAYEQYF. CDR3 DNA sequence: TGTGCCAGCACTACCTTAGGGGTCGCTTACGAGCAGTACTTC.

CDR3 bases: TGTGCCAGCAGCTTGGGGCGTATAGGCACAGATACGCAGTATTTT. Amino acids: CASSLGRIGTDTQYF. The chain employs TRBV7-9 and TRBJ2-3; maybe TRBD1 (5 bases). The germline CDR1 and CDR2 sequences are SEHNR and FQNEAQ (reference sequence). V dropped 3 bases and J dropped 1 base, with 11 bases sitting between them. The CDR3 extends over 15 amino acids.

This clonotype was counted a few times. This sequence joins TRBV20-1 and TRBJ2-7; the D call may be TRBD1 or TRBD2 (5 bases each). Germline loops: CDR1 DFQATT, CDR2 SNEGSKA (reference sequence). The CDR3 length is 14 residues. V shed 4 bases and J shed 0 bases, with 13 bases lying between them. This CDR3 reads CSAMGTQSSYEQYF. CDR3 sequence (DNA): TGCAGTGCTATGGGGACCCAATCCTCCTACGAGCAGTACTTC.

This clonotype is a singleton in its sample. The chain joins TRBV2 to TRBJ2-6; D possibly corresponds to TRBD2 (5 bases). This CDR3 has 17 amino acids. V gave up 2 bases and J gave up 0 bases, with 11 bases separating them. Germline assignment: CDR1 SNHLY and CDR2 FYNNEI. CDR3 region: CASSERGSVSGANVLTF. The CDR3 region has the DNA TGTGCCAGCAGTGAACGAGGGTCGGTCTCTGGGGCCAACGTCCTGACTTTC.

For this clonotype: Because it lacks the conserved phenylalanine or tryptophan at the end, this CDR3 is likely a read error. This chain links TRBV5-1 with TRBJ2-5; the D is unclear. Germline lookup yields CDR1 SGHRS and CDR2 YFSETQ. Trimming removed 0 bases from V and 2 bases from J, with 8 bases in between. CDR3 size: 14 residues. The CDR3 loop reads CASSLASRQETQYI. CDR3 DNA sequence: TGCGCCAGCAGCTTGGCGTCGAGGCAAGAGACCCAGTACATC.

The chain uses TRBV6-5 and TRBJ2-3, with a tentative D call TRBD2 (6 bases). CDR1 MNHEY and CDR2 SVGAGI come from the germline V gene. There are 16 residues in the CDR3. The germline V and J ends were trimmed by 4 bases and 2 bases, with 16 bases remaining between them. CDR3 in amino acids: CASSSPGRGTTDTQYF. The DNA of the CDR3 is TGTGCCAGCAGTTCTCCGGGGCGGGGCACCACAGATACGCAGTATTTT.

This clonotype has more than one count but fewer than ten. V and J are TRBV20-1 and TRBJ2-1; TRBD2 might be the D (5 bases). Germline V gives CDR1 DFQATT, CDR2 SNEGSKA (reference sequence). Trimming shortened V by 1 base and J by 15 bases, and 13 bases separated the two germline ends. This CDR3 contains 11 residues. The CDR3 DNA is TGCAGTGCTAGAGCCTTAGAGGGTCTGTTCTTC. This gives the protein CSARALEGLFF.

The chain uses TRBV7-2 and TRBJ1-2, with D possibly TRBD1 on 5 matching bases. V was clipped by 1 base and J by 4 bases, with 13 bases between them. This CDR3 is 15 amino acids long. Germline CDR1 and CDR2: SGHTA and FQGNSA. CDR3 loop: CASSLVQPGTYGYTF. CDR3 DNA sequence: TGTGCCAGCAGCTTAGTTCAGCCAGGGACCTATGGCTACACCTTC.

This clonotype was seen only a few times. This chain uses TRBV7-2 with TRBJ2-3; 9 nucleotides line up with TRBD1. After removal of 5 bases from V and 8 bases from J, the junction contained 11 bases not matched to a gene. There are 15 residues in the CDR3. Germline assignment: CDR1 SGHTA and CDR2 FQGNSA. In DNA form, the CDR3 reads TGTGCCAGCAGCCCCCCCGGGACAGGGATTTCTACGCAGTATTTT. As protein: CASSPPGTGISTQYF.

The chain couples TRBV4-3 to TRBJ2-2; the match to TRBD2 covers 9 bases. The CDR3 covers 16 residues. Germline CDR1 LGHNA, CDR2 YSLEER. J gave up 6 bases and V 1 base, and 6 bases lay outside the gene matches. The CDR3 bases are TGCGCCAGCAGCCAAGGGGATAGCGGGGGTCCCGGGGAGCTGTTTTTT. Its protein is CASSQGDSGGPGELFF.

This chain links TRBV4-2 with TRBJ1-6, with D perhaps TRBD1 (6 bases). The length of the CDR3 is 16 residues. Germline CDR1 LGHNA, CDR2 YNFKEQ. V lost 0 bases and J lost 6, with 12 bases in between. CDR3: CASSQETQGGNSPLHF. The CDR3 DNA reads TGTGCCAGCAGCCAAGAAACACAGGGTGGTAATTCACCCCTCCACTTT.

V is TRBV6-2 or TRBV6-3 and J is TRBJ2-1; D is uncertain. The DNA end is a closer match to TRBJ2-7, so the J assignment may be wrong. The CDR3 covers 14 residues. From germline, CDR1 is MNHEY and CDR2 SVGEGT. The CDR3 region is CASSYSTLYNEQYF. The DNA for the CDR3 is TGTGCCAGCAGTTACTCGACTCTTTACAATGAGCAGTACTTC.

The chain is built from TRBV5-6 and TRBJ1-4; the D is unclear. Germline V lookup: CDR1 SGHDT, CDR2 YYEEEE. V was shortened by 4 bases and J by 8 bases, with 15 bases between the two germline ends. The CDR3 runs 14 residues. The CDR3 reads CASSPRDRREKLFF. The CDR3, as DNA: TGTGCCAGCAGCCCCCGTGATAGGAGGGAAAAACTGTTTTTT.

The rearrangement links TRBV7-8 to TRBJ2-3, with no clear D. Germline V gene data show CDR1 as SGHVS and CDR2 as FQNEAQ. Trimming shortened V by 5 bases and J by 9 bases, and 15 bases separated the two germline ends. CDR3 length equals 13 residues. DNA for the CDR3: TGTGCCAGCAGCCTTCGGGCGGAAGGAACGCAGTATTTT. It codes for CASSLRAEGTQYF. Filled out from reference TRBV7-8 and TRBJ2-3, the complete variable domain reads GAGVSQSPRYKVAKRGQDVALRCDPISGHVSLFWYQQALGQGPEFLTYFQNEAQLDKSGLPSDRFFAERPEGSVSTLKIQRTQQEDSAVYLCASSLRAEGTQYFGPGTRLTVL.

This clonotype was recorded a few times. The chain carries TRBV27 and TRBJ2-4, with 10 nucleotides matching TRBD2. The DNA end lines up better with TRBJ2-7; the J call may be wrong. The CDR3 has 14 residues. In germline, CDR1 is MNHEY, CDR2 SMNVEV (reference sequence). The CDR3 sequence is CASGGLAGVYEQYF. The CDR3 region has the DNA TGTGCCAGCGGGGGGCTAGCGGGGGTCTACGAGCAGTACTTC.